This TCR beta chain was captured by sequencing in a study of identical twins. Study results and limitations: For zero-insertion analyses, partial confounding could come from invariant MAIT and iNKT cells.

TCRdb called the 5' RACE reads again in MiXCR, with one record for every CDR3 protein. Here the sample spans about 470,000 distinct CDR3 sequences, more than 20% being singletons. The V gene lost 5 bases and the J gene lost 3 bases, with 7 bases spanning the gap. Germline loops: CDR1 SEHNR, CDR2 FQNEAQ (reference sequence). This CDR3 is built from 12 residues. This clonotype has just a few counts. Its matching antigen is unknown. This sample was shared with a second study, whose subject was T cells expressing NK-cell markers. That investigation notes: One of the eight sequenced donors was seronegative, whereas the other seven were HCMV-seropositive. The CD3+CD56-NKG2C+ fraction was also led by these clonotypes in a few donors.

The receptor was isolated from a woman between 18 and 30 years old in good health. This chain joins TRBV7-9 and TRBJ1-1; no definite D call. What was sequenced was CD4+ T cells sorted from blood. Here the CDR3 reads CASSPVDTEAFF. The CDR3 nucleotides read TGTGCCAGCAGCCCAGTGGACACTGAAGCTTTCTTT.